The following is a T cell receptor beta chain sequence with its context. Its target is not known. Measured with immunoSEQ multiplex PCR; TCRdb has only the in-frame clones, and not every one. The sample yields approximately 100,000 clones, about 63% seen once. These data originate in a study of shared clonotypes between healthy human individuals. V lost 6 bases to trimming and J lost 1 base; unmatched junction nucleotides: 7. Germline V gene sequence: CDR1 LNHDA, CDR2 SQIVND (reference sequence). This CDR3 is 16 amino acids long. Study-level results: Memory subsets generally showed smaller estimated richness than naive subsets did.

The TCR originated in a woman aged 25 to 39 in good health. J is TRBJ2-2 and V is TRBV19; 8 bases align to TRBD1. Sequenced material: memory CD8+ T cells sorted from blood. As to subset: CD45RO+ cells pooled with CCR7-negative TemRA cells. The CDR3 loop is CASRRSRGRNTGELFF. The DNA for the CDR3 is TGTGCCAGTAGAAGATCCAGGGGGCGGAACACCGGGGAGCTGTTTTTT. Based on the CDR3 plus reference TRBV19 and TRBJ2-2, the full variable domain is DGGITQSPKYLFRKEGQNVTLSCEQNLNHDAMYWYRQDPGQGLRLIYYSQIVNDFQKGDIAEGYSVSREKKESFPLTVTSAQKNPTAFYLCASRRSRGRNTGELFFGEGSRLTVL.